Described below is a single T cell receptor (beta chain) sequence and its context. Under the authors' procedure: Reference gene primer amplification gave nucleated cell count estimates. Assay used: immunoSEQ multiplex PCR; TCRdb lists only in-frame clones, some missing. V, J and clone size reflect that table, while D and trimming were determined from the DNA. The repertoire holds around 67,000 clones, with approximately 84% as singletons. The data were taken from a study of blood T cell repertoires in COVID-19. Across the study: There were acute and convalescent COVID-19 samples, and they came from the United States, Italy and Spain. The analysed material was cDNA or gDNA that came from T cells, B-cell-depleted T cells, or PBMCs.

The TCR originated in a man aged 65 to 79 with acute or convalescent COVID-19. Material: peripheral blood.

CDR3: CASSIRGNSPLHF. In DNA form, the CDR3 reads TGTGCCAGTAGTATTCGGGGGAACTCACCCCTCCACTTT. The chain recombines TRBV19 with TRBJ1-6, with a weak D call TRBD1 (5 bases). The CDR3 length is 13 residues. The germline V gene has CDR1 LNHDA and CDR2 SQIVND (reference sequence). With 3 bases removed from V and 10 bases from J, the gap between germline ends came to 10 bases.